These 10 T cell receptor beta chains share one sample of origin, sequenced in a study of OX40 agonist ivuxolimab in advanced cancers. Assay: immunoSEQ multiplex PCR; the TCRdb copy retains only in-frame clones and omits some. The sample has about 52,000 clones; around 85% are singletons. The sample was CD4+ or CD8+ T cells sorted from blood, taken in a trial of the OX40 agonist ivuxolimab. The source of these receptors is an adult with an advanced solid tumor such as melanoma, head and neck, liver or kidney cancer.

The chain joins TRBV7-2 to TRBJ2-2; the match to TRBD2 covers 7 bases. The CDR3 runs to 17 residues. Per the germline V gene, CDR1 is SGHTA and CDR2 is FQGNSA. The J segment lost 4 bases and the V segment lost 1 base, leaving 9 bases of the junction unmatched. CDR3 nucleotide sequence: TGTGCCAGCAGCTTAGACGGGACTACGTTGGGCACCGGGGAGCTGTTTTTT. Translating gives CASSLDGTTLGTGELFF.

This clone was found a few times. The V call is TRBV6-1, the J call TRBJ1-1, with D possibly being TRBD1 (5 bases). Germline V lookup: CDR1 MNHNS, CDR2 SASEGT. V was pared by 0 bases and J by 0 bases, with 11 bases between. This CDR3 has 16 residues. The CDR3 region is CASSEAQGVMNTEAFF. CDR3 sequence (DNA): TGTGCCAGCAGTGAAGCTCAGGGAGTAATGAACACTGAAGCTTTCTTT.

The rearrangement joins TRBV2 to TRBJ1-4, with D unclear. This CDR3 spans 14 amino acids. Trimming cost V 5 bases and J 7 bases, with 14 bases left between them. CDR1 and CDR2 from the germline V gene are SNHLY and FYNNEI. The CDR3 sequence: CASSPLGDGEKLFF. Written as DNA, the CDR3 is TGTGCCAGCAGTCCCCTGGGAGATGGTGAAAAACTGTTTTTT.

The J gene is TRBJ1-6, the V gene TRBV11-3; D is perhaps TRBD1 (6 bases). The CDR3 loop spans 13 amino acids. The germline gives CDR1 SGHNT, CDR2 YENEEA. Trimming cost V 5 bases and J 7 bases, with 9 bases left between them. The CDR3 reads CASSITGNSPLHF. The DNA of the CDR3 is TGTGCCAGCAGCATCACAGGGAATTCACCCCTCCACTTT.

The chain uses TRBV27 and TRBJ2-7; 8 bases are a match to TRBD1. The CDR3 is 13 residues long. The V gene end was trimmed by 5 bases and the J gene end by 6 bases; junction bases not matched to a gene: 6. The V gene's germline CDR1 is MNHEY and CDR2 SMNVEV (reference sequence). CDR3 sequence reads: CASSLRGPGEQYF. The CDR3 coding sequence is TGTGCCAGCAGTCTCAGGGGGCCGGGCGAGCAGTACTTC.

The V gene is TRBV23-1, the J gene TRBJ2-5; D unclear. TRBV23-1 is flagged as an ORF with uncertain function. The ends were cut back, 4 bases at V and 0 bases at J, with 9 bases in the middle. This CDR3 has 14 amino acids. CDR3 sequence: CASSPELNQETQYF. CDR3 sequence (DNA): TGCGCCAGCAGTCCGGAACTGAACCAAGAGACCCAGTACTTC.

The chain uses TRBV20-1 and TRBJ2-1; D possibly corresponds to TRBD2 (6 bases). The CDR3 runs 11 residues. Germline lookup yields CDR1 DFQATT and CDR2 SNEGSKA (reference sequence). The ends were cut back, 2 bases at V and 9 bases at J, with 8 bases in the middle. Here the CDR3 DNA reads TGCAGTGCTAGACGCGGGGTTGAGCAGTTCTTC. This encodes CSARRGVEQFF.

The chain carries TRBV7-6 and TRBJ2-7; 9 positions match TRBD1. Losses at the gene ends were 3 bases for V and 4 bases for J; bases not matched to a gene: 4. The CDR3 is 14 amino acids. The germline V gene has CDR1 SGHVS and CDR2 FNYEAQ. The CDR3 loop is CASSFGQGLYEQYF. Here the CDR3 DNA reads TGTGCCAGCAGCTTCGGACAGGGGCTATACGAGCAGTACTTC.

V usage is TRBV27 and J usage is TRBJ1-2; unclear D gene. V was pared by 0 bases and J by 6 bases, with 14 bases between. Germline CDR1 is MNHEY and CDR2 is SMNVEV (reference sequence). This CDR3 region has 15 residues. This CDR3 reads CASSLSTGSLDGYTF. The CDR3 DNA reads TGTGCCAGCAGTTTATCTACTGGGAGTTTGGATGGCTACACCTTC.

The count of this clone is one. The chain combines TRBV4-1 with TRBJ1-2; D perhaps matches TRBD1 (6 bases). CDR1 MGHRA and CDR2 YSYEKL come from the germline V gene. The CDR3 has 17 amino acids. Trimming took off 0 bases at V and 8 bases at J, with 22 bases between the two ends. The CDR3 DNA follows: TGCGCCAGCAGCCAAGAGGGGGCCCGGAGGTCGAATGGGGGCTACACCTTC. This encodes CASSQEGARRSNGGYTF.